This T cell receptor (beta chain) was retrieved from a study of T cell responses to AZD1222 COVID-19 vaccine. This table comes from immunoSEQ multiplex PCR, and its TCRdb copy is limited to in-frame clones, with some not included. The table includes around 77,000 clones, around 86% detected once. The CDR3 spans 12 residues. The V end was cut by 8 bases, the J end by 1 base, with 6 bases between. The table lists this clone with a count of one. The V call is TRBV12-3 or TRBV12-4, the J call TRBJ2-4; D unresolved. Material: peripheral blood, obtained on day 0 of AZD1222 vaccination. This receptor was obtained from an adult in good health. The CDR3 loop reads CASGSAKNIQYF. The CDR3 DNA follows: TGTGCCAGCGGATCGGCCAAAAACATTCAGTACTTC.